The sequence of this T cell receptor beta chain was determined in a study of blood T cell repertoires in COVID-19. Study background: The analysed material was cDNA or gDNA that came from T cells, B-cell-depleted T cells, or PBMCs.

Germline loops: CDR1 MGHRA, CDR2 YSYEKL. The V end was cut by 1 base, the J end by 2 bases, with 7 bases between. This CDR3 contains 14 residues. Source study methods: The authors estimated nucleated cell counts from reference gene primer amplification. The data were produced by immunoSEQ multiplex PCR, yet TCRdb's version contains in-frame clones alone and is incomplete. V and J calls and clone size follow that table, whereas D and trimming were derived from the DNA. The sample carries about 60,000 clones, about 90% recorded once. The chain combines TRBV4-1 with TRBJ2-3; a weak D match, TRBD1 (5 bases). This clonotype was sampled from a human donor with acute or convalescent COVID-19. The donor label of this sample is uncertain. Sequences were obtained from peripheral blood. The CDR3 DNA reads TGCGCCAGCAGCCAAGGCAGGGTCACAGATACGCAGTATTTT. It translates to CASSQGRVTDTQYF.